The entry below gives a single T cell receptor (beta chain) sequence along with its context. Profiling relied on immunoSEQ multiplex PCR, and the TCRdb table lists in-frame clones only, not all of them. The table lists approximately 14,000 clones, approximately 88% of them singletons. The record originates from a study of T cell repertoires and Cas9 in healthy adults. The junction had 9 bases not matched to a gene; V was cut back by 4 bases and J by 2 bases. This CDR3 has 17 amino acids. Germline lookup yields CDR1 MGHRA and CDR2 YSYEKL. The V gene is TRBV4-1, the J gene TRBJ2-5; 11 bases map to TRBD2. Sequencing used Tregs (CD4+, CD25+, CD127-, CD137-, CD154-) from PBMCs; culture status not recorded. The receptor comes from a human donor in good health. In DNA form, the CDR3 reads TGCGCCAGCAGCCCGGTTAGCGGGGGGGGGTCGCAAGAGACCCAGTACTTC. Translation: CASSPVSGGGSQETQYF.